These 20 T cell receptor beta chains came from one sample sequenced in a study of vaccination and CD4 T cells after COVID-19. As for treatment: approximately 11-day PBMC culture with coronavirus spike peptide pools or control peptides (ViraFEST assay). The Oncomine TCR Beta short-read assay generated sequence data from the DNA of cultured CD4+ T cells. TCRdb used MiXCR to reprocess the PCR reads, holding one entry per CDR3 protein. This sample has some 17,000 distinct CDR3 sequences, with over 30% found just once. The antigens of these receptors remain unknown. The material sequenced was CD4+ T cells from blood, cultured in vitro. These receptors came from a human donor who had recovered from COVID-19.

The chain links TRBV11-2 to TRBJ2-7; 8 nucleotides align to TRBD2. With 3 bases clipped from V and 1 base from J, the junction kept 8 bases outside the gene matches. From germline, CDR1 is SGHAT and CDR2 FQNNGV. This CDR3 is 16 amino acids long. The CDR3 here is CASSFRFTSGSYEQYF. The CDR3 DNA sequence: TGTGCCAGCAGCTTCCGTTTTACTAGCGGATCCTACGAGCAGTACTTC.

The chain is built from TRBV2 and TRBJ1-6, with D perhaps matching TRBD1 (6 bases). V lost 7 bases and J 9 bases, leaving 16 bases between the germline ends. CDR3 size: 14 residues. From germline, CDR1 is SNHLY and CDR2 FYNNEI. The CDR3 DNA reads as TGTGCCAGCACCTTGGGAGGGGGAGCTTCACCCCTCCACTTT. It yields the protein CASTLGGGASPLHF.

This clonotype has only a few counts. The chain employs TRBV20-1 and TRBJ2-7, with TRBD2 matching 10 bases. The CDR3 totals 15 residues. Germline V lookup: CDR1 DFQATT, CDR2 SNEGSKA (reference sequence). Unmatched junction bases numbered 10, after V lost 4 bases and J lost 4 bases. The CDR3 is CSANHRSSGSYEQYF. In DNA, the CDR3 is TGCAGTGCTAACCACCGATCTAGCGGGAGTTACGAGCAGTACTTC.

The V and J genes are TRBV7-2 and TRBJ2-2; no reliable D call. Germline values: CDR1 SGHTA, CDR2 FQGNSA. The CDR3 sequence is 13 residues long. Trimming stripped 3 bases from V and 4 bases from J, with 6 bases between. The CDR3 nucleotides read TGTGCCAGCAGCTTGAGTACCACCGGGGAGCTGTTTTTT. Its translation is CASSLSTTGELFF.

In this sample, this clonotype turned up a few times. The V call is TRBV7-9, the J call TRBJ2-5, with 8 bases aligning to TRBD2. In germline, CDR1 is SEHNR, CDR2 FQNEAQ (reference sequence). V trimming: 5 bases; J trimming: 5 bases; junction bases outside the gene matches: 7. This CDR3 spans 14 amino acids. The CDR3, as DNA: TGTGCCAGCAGCAAACCTGGCGGGAGGGAGACCCAGTACTTC. It encodes CASSKPGGRETQYF. Using reference TRBV7-9 and TRBJ2-5 for the parts outside the CDR3, the full variable domain is DTGVSQNPRHKITKRGQNVTFRCDPISEHNRLYWYRQTLGQGPEFLTYFQNEAQLEKSRLLSDRFSAERPKGSFSTLEIQRTEQGDSAMYLCASSKPGGRETQYFGPGTRLLVL.

The chain has TRBV6-1 and TRBJ2-1, with 9 bases fitting TRBD2. V trimming: 5 bases; J trimming: 2 bases; junction bases outside the gene matches: 4. Germline V lookup: CDR1 MNHNS, CDR2 SASEGT. This CDR3 is 15 amino acids long. The CDR3 reads CASSLLAGTYNEQFF. In nucleotides, the CDR3 is TGTGCCAGCAGTCTCCTAGCGGGAACCTACAATGAGCAGTTCTTC.

This clonotype is termed medium-sized (0.01 to 0.1%). This chain joins TRBV20-1 and TRBJ1-2; TRBD1 aligns across 7 bases. This CDR3 has 12 residues. The junction had 6 bases not matched to a gene; V was cut back by 5 bases and J by 6 bases. The germline CDR1 and CDR2 sequences are DFQATT and SNEGSKA (reference sequence). The CDR3 reads CSADRQGDGYTF. The CDR3, as DNA: TGCAGTGCTGATAGACAGGGTGATGGCTACACCTTC.

The gene calls are TRBV7-3 and TRBJ1-1, with D unclear. Germline V gene data show CDR1 as SGHTA and CDR2 as FQGTGA. Trimming took off 2 bases at V and 0 bases at J, with 4 bases between the two ends. This CDR3 contains 13 residues. The CDR3 protein is CASSLGMNTEAFF. In DNA form, the CDR3 reads TGTGCCAGCAGCTTAGGCATGAACACTGAAGCTTTCTTT.

This clonotype has a handful of counts. The chain is built from TRBV2 and TRBJ2-3; 7 nucleotides match TRBD2. This CDR3 is 15 amino acids long. The V and J ends lost 6 bases and 2 bases, in that order; junction bases with no gene match: 8. Germline lookup yields CDR1 SNHLY and CDR2 FYNNEI. The chain's CDR3 is CASSSLAAFTDTQYF. The CDR3 DNA reads as TGTGCCAGCAGCTCTCTAGCGGCTTTCACAGATACGCAGTATTTT.

This clonotype was counted only a few times. The V call is TRBV5-1, the J call TRBJ2-5, with TRBD2 as a possible D gene (7 bases). CDR3 size: 16 residues. From germline, CDR1 is SGHRS and CDR2 YFSETQ. V lost 0 bases to trimming and J lost 4 bases, with 16 bases between them. In DNA, the CDR3 is TGCGCCAGCAGCTTGGTGGGGGGGCTGAGCCCAGAGACCCAGTACTTC. Translating it yields CASSLVGGLSPETQYF. Supplemented by reference TRBV5-1 and TRBJ2-5, the full variable domain reads KAGVTQTPRYLIKTRGQQVTLSCSPISGHRSVSWYQQTPGQGLQFLFEYFSETQRNKGNFPGRFSGRQFSNSRSEMNVSTLELGDSALYLCASSLVGGLSPETQYFGPGTRLLVL.

This clonotype was observed a few times. The rearrangement joins TRBV10-3 to TRBJ1-1; D not resolved. V dropped 2 bases and J dropped 3 bases, with 4 bases sitting between them. The CDR3 contains 12 residues. Germline V gives CDR1 ENHRY, CDR2 SYGVKD. The CDR3 here is CAISEPYTEAFF. The CDR3 nucleotides read TGTGCCATCAGTGAGCCATACACTGAAGCTTTCTTT.

The chain is built from TRBV6-1 and TRBJ2-5; D call uncertain. The germline V gene has CDR1 MNHNS and CDR2 SASEGT. This CDR3 has 14 amino acids. The V end lost 7 bases, the J end lost 3 bases, and 15 bases lay between the germline ends. The chain's CDR3 is CASMPWIGKETQYF. The CDR3 DNA is TGTGCCAGCATGCCCTGGATAGGGAAAGAGACCCAGTACTTC.

This clonotype was seen a handful of times. The chain is built from TRBV6-5 and TRBJ1-2; 8 bases agree with TRBD1. J was trimmed by 3 bases and V by 0 bases; bases with no gene match: 6. CDR3 length: 16 amino acids. CDR1 MNHEY and CDR2 SVGAGI come from the germline V gene. The chain's CDR3 is CASSYSRQGSDYGYTF. DNA for the CDR3: TGTGCCAGCAGTTACTCACGACAGGGGTCTGACTATGGCTACACCTTC.

This chain links TRBV20-1 with TRBJ2-2; 9 bases fit TRBD2. V was pared by 2 bases and J by 1 base, with 5 bases of the junction left unmatched. The CDR3 spans 16 residues. Germline V lookup: CDR1 DFQATT, CDR2 SNEGSKA (reference sequence). CDR3 loop: CSARQSTSGNTGELFF. As DNA, the CDR3 is TGCAGTGCTAGACAATCGACTAGCGGGAACACCGGGGAGCTGTTTTTT.

The sample holds a few counts of this clonotype. At one end the junction does not follow the germline gene, possibly because of a read error. This chain links TRBV28 with TRBJ2-7, with TRBD1 identical over 8 bases. Per germline, CDR1 MDHEN and CDR2 SYDVKM. The length of the CDR3 is 12 residues. CDR3 region: CASSLSADRVHF. The DNA of the CDR3 is TGTGCCAGCAGTTTATCTGCGGACAGGGTTCACTTC.

This clonotype was observed a handful of times. V is TRBV7-9 and J is TRBJ2-7; 9 positions agree with TRBD1. J gave up 2 bases and V 4 bases, and 9 bases lay outside the gene matches. This CDR3 has 16 residues. Germline CDR1 SEHNR, CDR2 FQNEAQ (reference sequence). This CDR3 reads CASSWGQGGVTYEQYF. CDR3 nucleotide sequence: TGTGCCAGCAGCTGGGGACAGGGAGGGGTCACCTACGAGCAGTACTTC.

The chain recombines TRBV6-2 or TRBV6-3 with TRBJ2-1; D remains unclear. The CDR3 is 14 amino acids. Deletions cut 2 bases from V and 0 bases from J, with 5 bases between. From germline, CDR1 is MNHEY and CDR2 SVGEGT. CDR3 DNA sequence: TGTGCCAGCAGTTACAGCAGCTCCTACAATGAGCAGTTCTTC. Encoded protein: CASSYSSSYNEQFF.

The CDR3 sequence: CASSLWGREGANEQFF. CDR3 sequence (DNA): TGTGCCAGCAGCTTATGGGGGCGGGAGGGAGCGAATGAGCAGTTCTTC. The chain employs TRBV7-3 and TRBJ2-1; TRBD2 matches at 9 bases. There are 16 residues in the CDR3. V lost 2 bases and J lost 7; bases outside the gene matches: 9. CDR1 and CDR2 (germline): SGHTA, FQGTGA. Complete variable domain (other parts from reference TRBV7-3 and TRBJ2-1): GAGVSQTPSNKVTEKGKYVELRCDPISGHTALYWYRQSLGQGPEFLIYFQGTGAADDSGLPNDRFFAVRPEGSVSTLKIQRTERGDSAVYLCASSLWGREGANEQFFGPGTRLTVL.

The chain has TRBV5-6 and TRBJ2-3, with TRBD1 matching 8 bases. The germline gives CDR1 SGHDT, CDR2 YYEEEE. Trimming cost V 3 bases and J 1 base; bases outside gene matches: 7. The CDR3 has 16 residues. CDR3 sequence (DNA): TGTGCCAGCAGCTGGGACCCGACAGGGGGCACAGATACGCAGTATTTT. This sequence encodes CASSWDPTGGTDTQYF. Drawing the rest from reference TRBV5-6 and TRBJ2-3, the complete variable domain is DAGVTQSPTHLIKTRGQQVTLRCSPKSGHDTVSWYQQALGQGPQFIFQYYEEEERQRGNFPDRFSGHQFPNYSSELNVNALLLGDSALYLCASSWDPTGGTDTQYFGPGTRLTVL.

For this clonotype: Sequence at one end of the junction differs from germline and may be a read error. The rearrangement joins TRBV7-6 to TRBJ2-5; no definite D call. The CDR3 consists of 13 residues. Germline CDR1 reads SGHVS; CDR2 reads FNYEAQ. The CDR3 sequence is CATRNSIMETQCF. CDR3 bases: TGTGCCACTCGAAATAGCATAATGGAGACCCAGTGCTTC.